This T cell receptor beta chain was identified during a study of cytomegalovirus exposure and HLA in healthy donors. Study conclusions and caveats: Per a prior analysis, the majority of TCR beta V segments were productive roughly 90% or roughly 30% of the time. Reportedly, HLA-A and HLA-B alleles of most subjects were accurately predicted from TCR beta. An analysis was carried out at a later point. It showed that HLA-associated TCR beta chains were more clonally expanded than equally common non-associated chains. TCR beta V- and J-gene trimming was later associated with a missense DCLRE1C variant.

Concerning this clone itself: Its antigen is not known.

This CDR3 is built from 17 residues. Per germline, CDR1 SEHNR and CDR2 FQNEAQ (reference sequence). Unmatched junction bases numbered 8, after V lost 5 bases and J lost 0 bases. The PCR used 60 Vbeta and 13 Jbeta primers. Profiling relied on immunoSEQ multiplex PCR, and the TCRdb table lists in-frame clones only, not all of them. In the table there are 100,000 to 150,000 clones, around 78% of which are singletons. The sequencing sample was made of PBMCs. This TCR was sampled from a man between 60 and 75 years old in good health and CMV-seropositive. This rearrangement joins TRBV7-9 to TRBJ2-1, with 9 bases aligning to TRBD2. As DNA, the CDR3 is TGTGCCAGCAGCCCCCAGCTAGCGGGGAGCTCCTACAATGAGCAGTTCTTC. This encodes CASSPQLAGSSYNEQFF.